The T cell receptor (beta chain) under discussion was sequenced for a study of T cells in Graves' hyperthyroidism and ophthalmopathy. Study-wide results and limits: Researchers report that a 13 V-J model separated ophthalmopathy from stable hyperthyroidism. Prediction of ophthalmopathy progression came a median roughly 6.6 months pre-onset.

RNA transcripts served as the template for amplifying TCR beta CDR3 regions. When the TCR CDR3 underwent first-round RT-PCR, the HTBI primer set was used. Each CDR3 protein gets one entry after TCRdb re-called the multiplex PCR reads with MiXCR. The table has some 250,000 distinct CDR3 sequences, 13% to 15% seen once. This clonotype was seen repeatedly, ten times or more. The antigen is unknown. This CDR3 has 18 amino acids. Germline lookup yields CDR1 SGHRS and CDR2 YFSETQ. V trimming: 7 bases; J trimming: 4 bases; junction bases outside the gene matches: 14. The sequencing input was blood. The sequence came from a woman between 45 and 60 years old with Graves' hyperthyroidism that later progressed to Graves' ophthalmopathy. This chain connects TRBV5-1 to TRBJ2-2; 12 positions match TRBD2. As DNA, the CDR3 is TGCGCCAGCTGCCCGACTAGCGGGAGAGTGCCTGTCACCGGGGAGCTGTTTTTT. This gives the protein CASCPTSGRVPVTGELFF.